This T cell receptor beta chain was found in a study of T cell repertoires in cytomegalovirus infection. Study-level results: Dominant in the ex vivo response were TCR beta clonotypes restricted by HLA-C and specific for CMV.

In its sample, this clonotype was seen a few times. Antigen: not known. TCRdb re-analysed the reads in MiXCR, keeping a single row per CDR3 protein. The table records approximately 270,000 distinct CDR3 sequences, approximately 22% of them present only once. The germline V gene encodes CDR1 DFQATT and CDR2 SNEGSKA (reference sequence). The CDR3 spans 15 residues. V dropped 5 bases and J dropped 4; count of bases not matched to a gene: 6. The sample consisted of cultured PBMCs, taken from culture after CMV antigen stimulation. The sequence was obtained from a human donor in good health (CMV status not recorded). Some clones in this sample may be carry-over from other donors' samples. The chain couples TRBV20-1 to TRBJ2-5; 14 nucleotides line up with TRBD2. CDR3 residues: CSAQRGTSGRETQYF. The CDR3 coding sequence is TGCAGTGCTCAGAGGGGGACTAGCGGGAGAGAGACCCAGTACTTC.